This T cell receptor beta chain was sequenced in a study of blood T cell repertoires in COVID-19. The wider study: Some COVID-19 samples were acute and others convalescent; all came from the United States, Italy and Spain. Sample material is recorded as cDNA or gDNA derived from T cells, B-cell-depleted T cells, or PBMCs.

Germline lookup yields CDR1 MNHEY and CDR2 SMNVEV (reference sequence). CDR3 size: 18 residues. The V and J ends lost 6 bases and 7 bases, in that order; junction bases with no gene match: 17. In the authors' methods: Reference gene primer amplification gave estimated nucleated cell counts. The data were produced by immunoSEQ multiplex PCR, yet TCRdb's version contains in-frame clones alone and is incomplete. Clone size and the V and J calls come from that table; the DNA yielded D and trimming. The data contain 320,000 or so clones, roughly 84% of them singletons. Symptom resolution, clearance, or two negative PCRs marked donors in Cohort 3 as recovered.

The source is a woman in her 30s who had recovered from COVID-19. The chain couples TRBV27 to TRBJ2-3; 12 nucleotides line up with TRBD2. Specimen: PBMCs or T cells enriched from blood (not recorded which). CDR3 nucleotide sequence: TGTGCCAGCAGCCCCCCGTTCGCTCTAGCGGGGGGGCAAAATACGCAGTATTTT. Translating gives CASSPPFALAGGQNTQYF.